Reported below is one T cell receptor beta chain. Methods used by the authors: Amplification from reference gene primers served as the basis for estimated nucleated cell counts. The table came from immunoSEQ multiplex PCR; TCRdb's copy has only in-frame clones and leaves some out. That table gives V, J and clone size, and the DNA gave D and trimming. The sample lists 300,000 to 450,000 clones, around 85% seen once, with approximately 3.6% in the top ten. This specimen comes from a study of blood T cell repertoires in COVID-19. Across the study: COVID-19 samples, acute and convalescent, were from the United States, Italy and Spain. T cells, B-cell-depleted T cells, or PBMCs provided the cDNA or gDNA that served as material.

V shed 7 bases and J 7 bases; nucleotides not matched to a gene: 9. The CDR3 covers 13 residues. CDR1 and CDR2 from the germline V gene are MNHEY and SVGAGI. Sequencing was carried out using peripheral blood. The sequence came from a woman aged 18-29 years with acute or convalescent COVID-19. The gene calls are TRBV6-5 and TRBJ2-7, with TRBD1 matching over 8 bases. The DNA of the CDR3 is TGTGCCAGCACCCGGGACAGGCAACAGGAGCAGTACTTC. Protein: CASTRDRQQEQYF.